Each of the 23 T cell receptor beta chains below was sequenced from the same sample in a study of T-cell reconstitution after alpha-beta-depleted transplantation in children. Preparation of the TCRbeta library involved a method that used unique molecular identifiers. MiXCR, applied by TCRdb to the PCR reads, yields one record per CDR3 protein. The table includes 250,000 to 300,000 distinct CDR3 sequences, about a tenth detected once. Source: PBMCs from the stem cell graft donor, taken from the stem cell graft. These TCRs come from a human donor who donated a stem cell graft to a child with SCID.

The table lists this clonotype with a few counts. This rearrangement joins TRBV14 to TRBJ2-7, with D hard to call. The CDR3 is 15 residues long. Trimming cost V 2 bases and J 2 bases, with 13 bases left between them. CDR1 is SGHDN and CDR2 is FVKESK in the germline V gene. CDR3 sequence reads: CASSQTRLLTYEQYF. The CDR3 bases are TGTGCCAGCAGCCAAACCCGATTGCTAACCTACGAGCAGTACTTC.

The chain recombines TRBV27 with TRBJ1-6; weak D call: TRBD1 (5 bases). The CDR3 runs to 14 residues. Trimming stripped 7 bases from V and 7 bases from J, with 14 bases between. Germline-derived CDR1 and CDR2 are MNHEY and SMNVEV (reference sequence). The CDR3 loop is CASNLGVSNSPLHF. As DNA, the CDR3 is TGTGCCAGCAACCTAGGGGTCTCCAATTCACCCCTCCACTTT.

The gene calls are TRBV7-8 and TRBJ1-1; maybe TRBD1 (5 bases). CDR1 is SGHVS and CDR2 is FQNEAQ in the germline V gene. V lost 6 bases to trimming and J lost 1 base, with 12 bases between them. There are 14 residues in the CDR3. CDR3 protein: CASRDMGRNTEAFF. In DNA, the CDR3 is TGTGCCAGCAGAGACATGGGGCGGAACACTGAAGCTTTCTTT.

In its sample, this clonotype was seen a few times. The CDR3 region has the DNA TGTGCCAGCAGCTTATTTGCAGGCCCCGGAGATACGCAGTATTTT. This encodes CASSLFAGPGDTQYF. The chain recombines TRBV7-2 with TRBJ2-3; unclear D gene. Trimming removed 2 bases from V and 5 bases from J, with 14 bases in between. The CDR3 extends over 15 amino acids. Germline V gene sequence: CDR1 SGHTA, CDR2 FQGNSA.

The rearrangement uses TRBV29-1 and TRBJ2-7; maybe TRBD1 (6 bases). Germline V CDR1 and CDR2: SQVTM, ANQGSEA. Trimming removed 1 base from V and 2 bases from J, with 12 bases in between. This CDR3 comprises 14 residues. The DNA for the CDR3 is TGCAGCGTTGAAGGGGTGCAGGGGACCTACGAGCAGTACTTC. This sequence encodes CSVEGVQGTYEQYF.

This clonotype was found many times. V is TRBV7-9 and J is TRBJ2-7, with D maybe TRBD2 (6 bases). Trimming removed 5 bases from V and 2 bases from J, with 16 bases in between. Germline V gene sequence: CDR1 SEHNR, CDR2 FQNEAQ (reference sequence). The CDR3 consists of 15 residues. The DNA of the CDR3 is TGTGCCAGCAGCCCCCGGGACTTTTCGGCCTACGAGCAGTACTTC. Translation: CASSPRDFSAYEQYF.

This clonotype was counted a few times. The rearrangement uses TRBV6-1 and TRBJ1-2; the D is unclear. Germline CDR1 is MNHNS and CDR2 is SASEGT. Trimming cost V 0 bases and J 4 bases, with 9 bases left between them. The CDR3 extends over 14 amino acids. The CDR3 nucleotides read TGTGCCAGCAGTGAAGCCGAGGACGGCTATGGCTACACCTTC. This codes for CASSEAEDGYGYTF.

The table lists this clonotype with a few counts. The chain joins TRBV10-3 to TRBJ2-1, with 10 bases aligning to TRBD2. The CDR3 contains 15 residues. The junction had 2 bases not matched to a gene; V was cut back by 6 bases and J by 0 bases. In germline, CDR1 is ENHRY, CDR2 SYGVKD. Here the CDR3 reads CAISPSGGSYNEQFF. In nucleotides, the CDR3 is TGTGCCATCAGCCCTAGCGGGGGCTCCTACAATGAGCAGTTCTTC.

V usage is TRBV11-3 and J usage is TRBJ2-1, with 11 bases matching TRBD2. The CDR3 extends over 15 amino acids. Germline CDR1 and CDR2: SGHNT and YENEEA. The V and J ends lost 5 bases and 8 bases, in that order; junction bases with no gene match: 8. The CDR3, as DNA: TGTGCCAGCAGCGTATTAGCGGGGGGGCCGGATGAGCAGTTCTTC. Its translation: CASSVLAGGPDEQFF.

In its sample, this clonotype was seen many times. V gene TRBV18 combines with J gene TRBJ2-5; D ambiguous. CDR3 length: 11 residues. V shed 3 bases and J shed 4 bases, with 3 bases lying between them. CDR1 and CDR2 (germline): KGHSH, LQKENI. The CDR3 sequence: CASSPGETQYF. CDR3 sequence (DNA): TGTGCCAGCTCACCGGGAGAGACCCAGTACTTC.

The CDR3 DNA is TGCGCCAGCAGCCAAGGGACTTTAAGGTCCTACGAGCAGTACTTC. It encodes CASSQGTLRSYEQYF. The gene calls are TRBV4-1 and TRBJ2-7; TRBD2 is a possible D gene (5 bases). V gave up 1 base and J gave up 1 base, with 11 bases separating them. This CDR3 contains 15 residues. Germline CDR1 reads MGHRA; CDR2 reads YSYEKL.

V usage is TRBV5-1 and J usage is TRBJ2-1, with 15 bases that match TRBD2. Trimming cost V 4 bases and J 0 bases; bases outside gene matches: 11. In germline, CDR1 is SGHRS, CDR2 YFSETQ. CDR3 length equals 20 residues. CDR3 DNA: TGCGCCAGCAGCAACTACCCGGGACTAGCGGGGGGTAGCTCCTACAATGAGCAGTTCTTC. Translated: CASSNYPGLAGGSSYNEQFF.

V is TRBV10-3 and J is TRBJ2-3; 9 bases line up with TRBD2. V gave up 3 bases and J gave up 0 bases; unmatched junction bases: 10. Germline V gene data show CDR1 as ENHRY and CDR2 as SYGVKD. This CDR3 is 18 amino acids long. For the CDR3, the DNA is TGTGCCATCAGTGACCCGCGCCTAGCGGGGCTTAGCACAGATACGCAGTATTTT. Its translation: CAISDPRLAGLSTDTQYF.

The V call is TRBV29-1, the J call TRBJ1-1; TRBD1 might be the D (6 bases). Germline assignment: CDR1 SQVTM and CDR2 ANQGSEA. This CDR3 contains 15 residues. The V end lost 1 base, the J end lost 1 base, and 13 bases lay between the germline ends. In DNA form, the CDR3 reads TGCAGCGTTGAAGGAGTCGGGGGGCCGAACACTGAAGCTTTCTTT. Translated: CSVEGVGGPNTEAFF. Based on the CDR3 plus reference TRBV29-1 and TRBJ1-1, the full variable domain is SAVISQKPSRDICQRGTSLTIQCQVDSQVTMMFWYRQQPGQSLTLIATANQGSEATYESGFVIDKFPISRPNLTFSTLTVSNMSPEDSSIYLCSVEGVGGPNTEAFFGQGTRLTVV.

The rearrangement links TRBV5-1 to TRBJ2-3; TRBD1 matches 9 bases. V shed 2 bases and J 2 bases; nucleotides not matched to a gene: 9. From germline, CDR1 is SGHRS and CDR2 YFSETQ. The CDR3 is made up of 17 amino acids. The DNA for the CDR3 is TGCGCCAGCAGCTTAACCCCGGGACAGGGTTACACAGATACGCAGTATTTT. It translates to CASSLTPGQGYTDTQYF.

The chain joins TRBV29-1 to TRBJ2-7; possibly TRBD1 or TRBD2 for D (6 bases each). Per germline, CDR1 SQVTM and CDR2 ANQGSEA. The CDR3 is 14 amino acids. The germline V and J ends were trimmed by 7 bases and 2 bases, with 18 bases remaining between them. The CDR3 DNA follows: TGCAGCGCTGTATCGGGGGCCAGGGCCTACGAGCAGTACTTC. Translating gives CSAVSGARAYEQYF.

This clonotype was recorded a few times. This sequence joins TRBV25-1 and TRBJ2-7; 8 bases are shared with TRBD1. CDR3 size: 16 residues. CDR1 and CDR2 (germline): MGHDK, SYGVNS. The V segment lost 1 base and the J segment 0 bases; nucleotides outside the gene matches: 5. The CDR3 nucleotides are TGTGCCAGCAGTGAATTTGAAGGACAGGGCTCCTACGAGCAGTACTTC. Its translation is CASSEFEGQGSYEQYF.

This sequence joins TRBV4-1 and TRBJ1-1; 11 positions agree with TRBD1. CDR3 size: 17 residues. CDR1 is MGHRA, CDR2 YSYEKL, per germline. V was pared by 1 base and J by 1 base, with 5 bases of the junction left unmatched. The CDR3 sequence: CASSQGTGGARNTEAFF. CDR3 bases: TGCGCCAGCAGCCAAGGGACAGGGGGCGCACGGAACACTGAAGCTTTCTTT.

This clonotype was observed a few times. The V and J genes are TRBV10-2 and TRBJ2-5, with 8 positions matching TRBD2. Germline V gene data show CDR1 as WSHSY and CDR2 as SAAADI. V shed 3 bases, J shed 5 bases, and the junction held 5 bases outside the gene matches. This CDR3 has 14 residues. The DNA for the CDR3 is TGCGCCAGCAGTGAAACTAGCGGACGGGAGACCCAGTACTTC. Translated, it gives CASSETSGRETQYF.

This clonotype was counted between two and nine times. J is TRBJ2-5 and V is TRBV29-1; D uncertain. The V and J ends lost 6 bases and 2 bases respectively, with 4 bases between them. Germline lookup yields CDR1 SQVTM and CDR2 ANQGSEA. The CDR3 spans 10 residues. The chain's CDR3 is CSVSQETQYF. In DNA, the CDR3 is TGCAGCGTATCTCAAGAGACCCAGTACTTC.

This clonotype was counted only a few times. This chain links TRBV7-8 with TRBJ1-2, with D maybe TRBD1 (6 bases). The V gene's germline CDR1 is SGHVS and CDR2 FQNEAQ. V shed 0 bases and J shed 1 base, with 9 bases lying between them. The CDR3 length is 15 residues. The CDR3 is CASSLADSRNYGYTF. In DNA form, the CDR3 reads TGTGCCAGCAGCTTAGCGGACAGCCGTAACTATGGCTACACCTTC.

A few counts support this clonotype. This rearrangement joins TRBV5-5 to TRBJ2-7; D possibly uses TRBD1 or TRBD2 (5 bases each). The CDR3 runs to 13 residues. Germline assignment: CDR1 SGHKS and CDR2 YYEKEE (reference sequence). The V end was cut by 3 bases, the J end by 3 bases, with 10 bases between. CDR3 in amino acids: CASSSGPDYEQYF. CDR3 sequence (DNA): TGTGCCAGCAGCTCGGGGCCAGACTACGAGCAGTACTTC.

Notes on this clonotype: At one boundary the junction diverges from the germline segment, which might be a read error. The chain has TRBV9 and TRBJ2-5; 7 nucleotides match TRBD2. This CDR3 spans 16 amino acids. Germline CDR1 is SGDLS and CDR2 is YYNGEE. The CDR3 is CTSSVVGATSQETQYF. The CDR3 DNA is TGTACCAGCAGCGTAGTAGGAGCGACTAGCCAGGAGACCCAGTACTTC.